The rows below give T cell receptor beta chains drawn from one sample of a study of cytotoxic CD8 clonotypes in ibrutinib-treated CLL. Clones were read by immunoSEQ multiplex PCR, and TCRdb kept only the in-frame ones, dropping some. The profile shows about 140,000 clones, 60% to 85% of them singletons. Sequences were derived from PBMCs, sampled after 12 months of ibrutinib treatment. These receptors were collected from a human donor with chronic lymphocytic leukemia. The CDR3 runs from the conserved cysteine through the conserved F or W. The D gene is left open where the match is weak. Clone size, where shown, is once, few, many, or a class for clones that have expanded.

TRBJ2-6,TRBD1,TRBV4-2,NA,TGTGCCAGCAGCCAAGATCACAGGGGCTCTGGGGCCAACGTCCTGACTTTC,CASSQDHRGSGANVLTF
TRBJ2-3,NA,TRBV30,NA,TGTGCCTGGGAGTCGGCCGCAGATACGCAGTATTTT,CAWESAADTQYF
TRBJ2-7,NA,TRBV2,NA,TGTGCCAGCAAAGAGGAGGTCATAAGCTCCTACGAGCAGTACTTC,CASKEEVISSYEQYF
TRBJ1-4,NA,TRBV21-1,NA,TGTGCCAGCAGCAAAGCGCGGGAGGCAGTAAATGAAAAACTGTTTTTT,CASSKAREAVNEKLFF
TRBJ1-2,NA,TRBV7-9,NA,TGTGCCAGCAGCTTAGGGGCGGGGAGCTATGGCTACACCTTC,CASSLGAGSYGYTF
TRBJ1-3,NA,TRBV2,NA,TGTGCCAGCACCGGAGCCTTATCTGGAAACACCATATATTTT,CASTGALSGNTIYF
TRBJ1-2,NA,TRBV6-1,NA,TGTGCCAGCACCCAGGCTAACTATGGCTACACCTTC,CASTQANYGYTF
TRBJ2-4,NA,TRBV5-4,NA,TGTGCCAGCAGCTTGGGATCTGAAGTGGCCAAAAACATTCAGTACTTC,CASSLGSEVAKNIQYF
TRBJ2-7,TRBD1,TRBV15,NA,TGTGCCACCAGCAAGGACAGGGGGCATTACGAGCAGTACTTC,CATSKDRGHYEQYF
TRBJ2-5,NA,TRBV7-6,NA,TGTGCCAGCAGCTTAGGACATCAGCGAGAGACCCAGTACTTC,CASSLGHQRETQYF
TRBJ2-7,NA,TRBV18,once,TGTGCCAGCTCACCAGGATTGGGACGGGGCGTCTACGAGCAGTACTTC,CASSPGLGRGVYEQYF
TRBJ2-2,NA,TRBV28,NA,TGTGCCAGCAGTTTTTTAGTGGCCACCGGGGAGCTGTTTTTT,CASSFLVATGELFF
TRBJ1-1,TRBD1,TRBV5-1,NA,TGCGCCAGCAGCGAGGGGACAGCAATGAACACTGAAGCTTTCTTT,CASSEGTAMNTEAFF
TRBJ2-7,NA,TRBV5-6,NA,TGTGCCAGCAGCTTGGAGAAGAACAGGGAATCTTGGGTCCCCGAGCAGTACTTC,CASSLEKNRESWVPEQYF
TRBJ1-2,NA,TRBV27,NA,TGTGCCAGCAGCCCGACCGGGACACACGTCCGTGGCTACACCTTC,CASSPTGTHVRGYTF
TRBJ2-6,NA,TRBV7-3,NA,TGTGCCAGCAGCTTAGATGTCTCTGGGGCCAACGTCCTGACTTTC,CASSLDVSGANVLTF
TRBJ2-2,NA,TRBV27,NA,TGTGCCAGCAGGTGGGACACGAACACCGGGGAGCTGTTTTTT,CASRWDTNTGELFF
TRBJ1-1,NA,TRBV5-1,few,TGCGCCAGCCGGGAGTCGAACACTGAAGCTTTCTTT,CASRESNTEAFF
TRBJ1-2,TRBD1,TRBV30,NA,TGTGCCTGGGGCTGGACAGGGAATGGCTACACCTTC,CAWGWTGNGYTF
TRBJ2-1,NA,TRBV7-9,NA,TGTGCCAGCAGCCCAGGGTTTTCCTACAATGAGCAGTTCTTC,CASSPGFSYNEQFF
TRBJ2-7,NA,TRBV2,few,TGTGCCAGCAGAAGACAGGGAGGGACTAGCGAGCAGTACTTC,CASRRQGGTSEQYF
TRBJ1-4,TRBD1,TRBV11-2,few,TGTGCCAGCAGCCGGGACAGTCTTAATGAAAAACTGTTTTTT,CASSRDSLNEKLFF
TRBJ2-1,NA,TRBV4-1,medium-sized,TGCGCCAGCAGCCAAGAGTACAGGGATTCACATGAGCAGTTCTTC,CASSQEYRDSHEQFF
TRBJ2-3,NA,TRBV21-1,many,TGTGCCAGCAGAGTACAGGGAGGACCTAGCACAGATACGCAGTATTTT,CASRVQGGPSTDTQYF
TRBJ2-7,TRBD2,TRBV7-6,NA,TGTGCCAGCACCCCCTTGGGGGGGTACGAGCAGTACTTC,CASTPLGGYEQYF
TRBJ2-3,TRBD2,TRBV9,NA,TGTGCCAGCAGCGCCAGCGGGAGGCGTGATACGCAGTATTTT,CASSASGRRDTQYF
TRBJ2-7,NA,TRBV7-9,NA,TGTGCCAGCAGCTTAGGACGGACCTACGAGCAGTACTTC,CASSLGRTYEQYF
TRBJ2-1,NA,TRBV9,NA,TGTGCCAGCAGCCACCAGACGAGTAGCGATGAGCAGTTCTTC,CASSHQTSSDEQFF
TRBJ2-7,TRBD1,TRBV7-2,NA,TGTGCCAGCACAACAGGGGGAATGACCTACGAGCAGTACTTC,CASTTGGMTYEQYF
TRBJ2-2,NA,TRBV5-6,once,TGTGCCAGCAGCAGAGGGACAACGAACACCGGGGAGCTGTTTTTT,CASSRGTTNTGELFF
TRBJ2-7,NA,TRBV2,NA,TGTGCCAGCAGTGACCCCGGACGCTACGAGCAGTACTTC,CASSDPGRYEQYF
TRBJ2-2,NA,TRBV12-5,NA,TGTGCTAGTGGTTTTATGGCGGACGGGGAGCTGTTTTTT,CASGFMADGELFF
TRBJ1-6,NA,TRBV7-8,NA,TGTGCCAGCAGCTTACCGGCGGGGACGGCCGATAATTCACCCCTCCACTTT,CASSLPAGTADNSPLHF
TRBJ1-5,NA,TRBV27,NA,TGTGCCAGCAGTTCAGAGACAGGTAGTAATCAGCCCCAGCATTTT,CASSSETGSNQPQHF
TRBJ2-7,NA,TRBV5-5,NA,TGTGCCAGCAGCTTGGAAGACAGCACCTCCTACGAGCAGTACTTC,CASSLEDSTSYEQYF
TRBJ1-4,TRBD1,TRBV2,NA,TGTGCCAGCGGGGACAGGGCTTATAATGAAAAACTGTTTTTT,CASGDRAYNEKLFF
TRBJ2-5,NA,TRBV11-2,NA,TGTGCCAGCAGCTTAGGACGGGTTTGGGAGACCCAGTACTTC,CASSLGRVWETQYF
TRBJ1-2,NA,TRBV9,once,TGTGCCAGCAGCGTTGGGGCCGGAGATGGCTACACCTTC,CASSVGAGDGYTF
TRBJ1-1,NA,TRBV15,NA,TGTGCCACCAGCCAAAACTTCTGGGATTCTGAAGCTTTCTTT,CATSQNFWDSEAFF
TRBJ2-7,NA,TRBV7-2,few,TGTGCCAGCAGCTTAAGGGCTACCAATGAGCAGTACTTC,CASSLRATNEQYF
TRBJ1-1,NA,TRBV5-4,NA,TGTGCCAGCAGCTTGGGACAACGGGGCGCTTTCTTT,CASSLGQRGAFF
TRBJ1-5,NA,TRBV7-6,NA,TGTGCCAGCAGCTTGGCAGGACAGAATCAGCCCCAGCATTTT,CASSLAGQNQPQHF
TRBJ2-1,NA,TRBV4-1,NA,TGCGCCAGCAGCCAAGAGTTAAATGAGCAGTTCTTC,CASSQELNEQFF
TRBJ2-2,NA,TRBV7-7,NA,TGTGCCAGCAGCTTAGGAGAGCTGAACACCGGGGAGCTGTTTTTT,CASSLGELNTGELFF